This T cell receptor beta chain was identified in a study of control samples from healthy donors and cancer patients. CDR3 size: 12 residues. V gave up 0 bases and J gave up 8 bases, with 7 bases separating them. CDR1 is SGHTA, CDR2 FQGNSA, per germline. TCRdb's table, derived via immunoSEQ multiplex PCR, lists solely in-frame clones and lacks some. The repertoire holds approximately 49,000 clones, approximately 83% seen once, with 2.8% in the top ten. The chain is built from TRBV7-2 and TRBJ1-1; D gene uncertain. Sequenced sample: PBMCs. The sequence derives from a woman aged 45-65 years with lung cancer. The CDR3 region is CASSLAAREAFF. The DNA of the CDR3 is TGTGCCAGCAGCTTAGCGGCCAGGGAAGCTTTCTTT.